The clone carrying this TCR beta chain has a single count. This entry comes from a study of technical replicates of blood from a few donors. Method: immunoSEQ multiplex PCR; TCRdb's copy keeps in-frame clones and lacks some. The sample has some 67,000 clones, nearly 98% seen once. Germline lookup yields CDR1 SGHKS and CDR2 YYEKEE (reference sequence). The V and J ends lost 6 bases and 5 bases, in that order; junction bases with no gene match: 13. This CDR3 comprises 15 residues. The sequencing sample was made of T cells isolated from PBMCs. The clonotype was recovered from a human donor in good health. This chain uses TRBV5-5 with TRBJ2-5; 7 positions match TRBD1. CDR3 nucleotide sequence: TGTGCCAGCACCTTCGGCAGGGGGTACGGTGAGACCCAGTACTTC. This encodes CASTFGRGYGETQYF.